This T cell receptor (beta chain) is from a study of T cell responses to AZD1222 COVID-19 vaccine (dated by TCRdb to the early 2020s). In the study overall: TCR sequencing covered roughly 230 trial participants: 207 given two doses of AZD1222 and 26 given two doses of MenACWY control vaccine. Trial participants were enrolled into age subgroups of 18-55, 56-69 and 70-plus years, which contained about 150, 27 and 61 TCR-sequenced participants, respectively.

The sample's time point label, in plain terms: about 28 days (+/-7) after the second vaccine dose. AZD1222 recipients given second doses at about 4 weeks or at about 12 weeks were pooled, since spike-specific TCR depth and breadth were not found to differ between the two schedules. The vaccinee samples were drawn from two UK trials, COV001 and COV002, one of which was a single-blind randomized controlled phase 2/3 trial testing AZD1222 (ChAdOx1 nCoV-19) in healthy adults. For TCRbeta chain sequencing, PBMC samples from trial participants were taken at day 0 and at day 28 after the second dose. Concerning this clone: No cognate antigen has been identified for it. Base quality data are lacking; no much larger clone is found one base away.

The research as a whole found: The vaccine-associated CD4 TCRs covered the entire spike protein, and the dominant responses fell in regions 160-218 and 743-854. A significant rise in spike-specific TCR breadth and depth was observed after two AZD1222 doses relative to day 0 and relative to MenACWY recipients. Conclusions about previously exposed vaccinees are limited because only six or seven AZD1222 recipients were SARS-CoV-2 seropositive at baseline. In the small 56-69-year group, the increase in depth fell short of significance, most likely because of low power. Most participants were white British and females outnumbered males, and the authors suggested that clonal diversity may have been underestimated. Epitopes outside the regions mutated in the B.1.351 and B.1.1.7 variants were reportedly recognized by nearly half of the unique spike-specific TCRs. Because no day 14 peak-response samples were available, repertoires were characterized only after the peak T cell response.

The CDR3 regions of human TCRbeta chains were analyzed by immunosequencing. The paper's data handling went like this. TCRs in the repertoires were compared against a reference library of SARS-CoV-2-specific TCRs that had been generated with the MIRA antigen-specificity platform. Breadth was defined as the fraction of unique TCRs that were SARS-CoV-2-associated, and depth was defined as the fraction of total T cells that were SARS-CoV-2-associated. Using the MIRA data, every spike-specific TCR was mapped to the spike region that the TCR reacted to and assigned to either a CD4 or a CD8 class. Log10-transformed breadth and depth values were compared by one-way ANOVA with Sidak's multiple comparisons tests. In TCRdb, the immuneACCESS table is reduced to in-frame sequences with V and J assigned. These tables do not hold every clone; where another copy was compared, an unresolved V gene accounts for under half, and the others remain unexplained. That table furnishes V, J and clone size, whereas the DNA furnished D and trimming. Across this sample there are fewer than 100,000 clones, with 88% seen only once. The ten largest clones add up to roughly 15% of the sample.

Per the germline V gene, KGHSH is the CDR1 and LQKENI is the CDR2. V and J are truncated by 3 bases and 4 bases respectively, leaving an intervening sequence of 18 bases. From the cysteine up to the phenylalanine, the CDR3 has a length of 16 residues. Of the read, only the CDR3 DNA is kept; its 48 bases are in frame from base 1. The specimen was peripheral blood, collected 28 days after the second AZD1222 dose. The source is an adult who received the AZD1222 COVID-19 vaccine. This chain joins TRBV18 to TRBJ1-2; the D gene is not confidently resolved. CDR3 protein: CASSPPATRGPYGYTF. At the DNA level, the sequence is TGTGCCAGCTCACCTCCGGCCACCCGAGGGCCCTATGGCTACACCTTC. This CDR3, with the reference TRBV18 and TRBJ1-2 proteins standing in past its ends, gives the full variable domain NAGVMQNPRHLVRRRGQEARLRCSPMKGHSHVYWYRQLPEEGLKFMVYLQKENIIDESGMPKERFSAEFPKEGPSILRIQQVVRGDSAAYFCASSPPATRGPYGYTFGSGTRLTVV.